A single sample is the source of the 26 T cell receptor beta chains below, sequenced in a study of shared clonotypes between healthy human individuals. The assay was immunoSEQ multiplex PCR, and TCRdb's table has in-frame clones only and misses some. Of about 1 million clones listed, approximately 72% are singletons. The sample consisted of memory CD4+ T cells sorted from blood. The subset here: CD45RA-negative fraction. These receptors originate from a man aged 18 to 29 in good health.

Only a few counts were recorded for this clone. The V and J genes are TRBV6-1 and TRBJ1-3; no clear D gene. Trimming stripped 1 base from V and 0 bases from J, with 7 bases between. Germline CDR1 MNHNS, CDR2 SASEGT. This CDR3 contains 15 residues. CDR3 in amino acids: CASSEGFSSGNTIYF. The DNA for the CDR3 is TGTGCCAGCAGTGAAGGCTTCAGCTCTGGAAACACCATATATTTT.

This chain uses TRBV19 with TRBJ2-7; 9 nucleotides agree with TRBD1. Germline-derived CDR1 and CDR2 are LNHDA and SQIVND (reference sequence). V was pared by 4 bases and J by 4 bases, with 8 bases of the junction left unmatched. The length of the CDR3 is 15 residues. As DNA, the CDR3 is TGTGCCAGTAGTAGCCATACCGGGACAGGGTACGAGCAGTACTTC. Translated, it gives CASSSHTGTGYEQYF.

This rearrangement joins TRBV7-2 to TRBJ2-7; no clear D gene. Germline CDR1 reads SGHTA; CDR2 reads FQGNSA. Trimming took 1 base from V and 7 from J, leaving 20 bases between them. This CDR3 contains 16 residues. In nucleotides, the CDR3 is TGTGCCAGCAGCTTAGGGTCCGGAAACCCTACTTTAGAGCAGTACTTC. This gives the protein CASSLGSGNPTLEQYF.

The CDR3: CASKSGGMNTEAFF. CDR3 DNA sequence: TGTGCCAGCAAGAGCGGGGGCATGAACACTGAAGCTTTCTTT. The chain is built from TRBV7-2 and TRBJ1-1, with D perhaps TRBD1 (6 bases). Trimming removed 7 bases from V and 0 bases from J, with 12 bases in between. CDR1 is SGHTA and CDR2 is FQGNSA in the germline V gene. The CDR3 extends over 14 amino acids.

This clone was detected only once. CDR3 sequence: CASSLPSYGYTF. The CDR3, as DNA: TGTGCCAGCAGTTTACCCAGCTATGGCTACACCTTC. The chain carries TRBV28 and TRBJ1-2; D not certain. CDR3 size: 12 residues. Germline CDR1 MDHEN, CDR2 SYDVKM. With 2 bases removed from V and 4 bases from J, the gap between germline ends came to 5 bases.

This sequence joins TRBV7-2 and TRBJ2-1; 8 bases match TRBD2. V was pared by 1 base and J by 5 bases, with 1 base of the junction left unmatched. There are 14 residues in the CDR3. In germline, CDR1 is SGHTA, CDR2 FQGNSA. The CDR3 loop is CASSLVAGHNEQFF. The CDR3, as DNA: TGTGCCAGCAGCTTAGTAGCGGGGCACAATGAGCAGTTCTTC. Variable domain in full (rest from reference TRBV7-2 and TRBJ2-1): GAGVSQSPSNKVTEKGKDVELRCDPISGHTALYWYRQSLGQGLEFLIYFQGNSAPDKSGLPSDRFSAERTGGSVSTLTIQRTQQEDSAVYLCASSLVAGHNEQFFGPGTRLTVL.

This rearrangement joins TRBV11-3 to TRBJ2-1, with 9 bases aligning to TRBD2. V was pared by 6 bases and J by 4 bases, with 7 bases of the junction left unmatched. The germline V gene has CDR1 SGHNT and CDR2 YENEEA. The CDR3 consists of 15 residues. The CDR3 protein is CASSRGLAPYNEQFF. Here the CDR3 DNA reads TGTGCCAGCAGTAGGGGACTAGCTCCATACAATGAGCAGTTCTTC.

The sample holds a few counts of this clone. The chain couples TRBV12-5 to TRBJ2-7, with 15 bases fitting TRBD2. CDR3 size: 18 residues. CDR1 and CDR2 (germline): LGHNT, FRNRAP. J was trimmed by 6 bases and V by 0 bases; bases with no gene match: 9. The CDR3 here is CASGLVLVRTSGRGEQYF. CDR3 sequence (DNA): TGTGCTAGTGGTTTGGTACTCGTGCGGACTAGCGGGAGGGGCGAGCAGTACTTC.

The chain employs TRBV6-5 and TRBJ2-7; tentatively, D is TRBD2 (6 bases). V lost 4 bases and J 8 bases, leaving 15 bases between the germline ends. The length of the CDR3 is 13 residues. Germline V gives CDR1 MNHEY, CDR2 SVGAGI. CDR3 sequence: CASSSSGGWKQYF. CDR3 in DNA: TGTGCCAGCAGTTCCTCCGGGGGATGGAAGCAGTACTTC.

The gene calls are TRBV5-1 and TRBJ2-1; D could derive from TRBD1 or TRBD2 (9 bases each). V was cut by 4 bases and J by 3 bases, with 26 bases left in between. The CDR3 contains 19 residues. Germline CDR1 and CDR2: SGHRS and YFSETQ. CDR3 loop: CASSPGQGSRAGGYNEQFF. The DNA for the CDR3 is TGCGCCAGCAGCCCCGGACAGGGGTCACGAGCGGGAGGCTACAATGAGCAGTTCTTC.

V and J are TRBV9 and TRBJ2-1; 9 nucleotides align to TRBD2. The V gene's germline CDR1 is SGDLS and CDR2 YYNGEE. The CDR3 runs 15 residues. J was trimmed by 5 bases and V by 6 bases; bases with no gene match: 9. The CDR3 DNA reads TGTGCCAGCACCCCTTCCGGACTAGCGAACAATGAGCAGTTCTTC. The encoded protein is CASTPSGLANNEQFF.

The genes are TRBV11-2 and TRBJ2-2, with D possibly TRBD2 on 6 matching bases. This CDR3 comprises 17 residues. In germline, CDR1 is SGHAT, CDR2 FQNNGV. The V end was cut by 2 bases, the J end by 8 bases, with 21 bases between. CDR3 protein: CASSLLSGEGKSGELFF. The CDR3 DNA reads TGTGCCAGCAGCTTACTTTCGGGAGAAGGCAAGTCGGGGGAGCTGTTTTTT.

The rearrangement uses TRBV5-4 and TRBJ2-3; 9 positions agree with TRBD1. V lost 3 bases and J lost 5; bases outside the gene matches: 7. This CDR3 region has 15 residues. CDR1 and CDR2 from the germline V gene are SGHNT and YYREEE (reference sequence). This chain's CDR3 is CASSSGTGILDTQYF. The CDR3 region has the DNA TGTGCCAGCAGCTCCGGGACAGGGATTTTAGATACGCAGTATTTT.

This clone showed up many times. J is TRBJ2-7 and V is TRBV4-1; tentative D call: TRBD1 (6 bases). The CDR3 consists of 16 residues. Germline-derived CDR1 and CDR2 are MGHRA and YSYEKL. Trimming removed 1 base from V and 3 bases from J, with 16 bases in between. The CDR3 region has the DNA TGCGCCAGCAGCCAAGGGGGCAGGGGAAGGGTCTACGAGCAGTACTTC. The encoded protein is CASSQGGRGRVYEQYF.

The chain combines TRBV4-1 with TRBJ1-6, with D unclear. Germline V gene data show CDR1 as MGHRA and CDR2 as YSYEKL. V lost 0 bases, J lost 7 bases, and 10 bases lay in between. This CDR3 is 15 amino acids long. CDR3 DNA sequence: TGCGCCAGCAGCCAAGATGGAGAAACCAATTCACCCCTCCACTTT. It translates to CASSQDGETNSPLHF.

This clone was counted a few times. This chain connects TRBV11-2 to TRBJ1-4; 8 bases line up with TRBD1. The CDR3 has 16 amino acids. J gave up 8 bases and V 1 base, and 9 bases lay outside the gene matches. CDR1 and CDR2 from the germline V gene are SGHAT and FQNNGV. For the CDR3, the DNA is TGTGCCAGCAGCTTAGTAGGGCAGGGGGCAGGGGAAAAACTGTTTTTT. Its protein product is CASSLVGQGAGEKLFF.

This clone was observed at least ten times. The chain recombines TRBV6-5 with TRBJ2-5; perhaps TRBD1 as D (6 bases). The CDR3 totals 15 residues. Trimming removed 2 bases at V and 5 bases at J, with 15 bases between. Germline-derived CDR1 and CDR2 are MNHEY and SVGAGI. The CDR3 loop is CASSYGGQRRETQYF. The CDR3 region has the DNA TGTGCCAGCAGTTACGGTGGACAGCGCCGGGAGACCCAGTACTTC.

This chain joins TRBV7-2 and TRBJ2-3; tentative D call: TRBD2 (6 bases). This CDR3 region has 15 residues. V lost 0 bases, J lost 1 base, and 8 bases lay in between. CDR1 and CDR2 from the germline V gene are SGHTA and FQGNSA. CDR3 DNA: TGTGCCAGCAGCTTAGCGGGAGGACGCACAGATACGCAGTATTTT. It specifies CASSLAGGRTDTQYF.

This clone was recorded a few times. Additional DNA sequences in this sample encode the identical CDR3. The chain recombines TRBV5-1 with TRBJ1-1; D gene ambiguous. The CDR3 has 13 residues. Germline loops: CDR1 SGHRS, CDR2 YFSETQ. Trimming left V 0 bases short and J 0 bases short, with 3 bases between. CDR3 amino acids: CASSLELNTEAFF. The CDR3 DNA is TGCGCCAGCAGCTTGGAGTTGAACACTGAAGCTTTCTTT.

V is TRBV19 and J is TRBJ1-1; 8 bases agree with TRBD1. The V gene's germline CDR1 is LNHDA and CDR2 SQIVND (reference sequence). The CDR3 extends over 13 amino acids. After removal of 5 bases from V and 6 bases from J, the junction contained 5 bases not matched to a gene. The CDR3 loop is CASSPGQGAEAFF. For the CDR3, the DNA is TGTGCCAGTAGTCCAGGACAGGGTGCTGAAGCTTTCTTT.

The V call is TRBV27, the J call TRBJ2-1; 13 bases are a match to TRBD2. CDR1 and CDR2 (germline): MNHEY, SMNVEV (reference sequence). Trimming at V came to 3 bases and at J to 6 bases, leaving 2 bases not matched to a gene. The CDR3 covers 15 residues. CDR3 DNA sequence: TGTGCCAGCAGTTTCCGACTAGCGGGAGGCAATGAGCAGTTCTTC. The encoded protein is CASSFRLAGGNEQFF.

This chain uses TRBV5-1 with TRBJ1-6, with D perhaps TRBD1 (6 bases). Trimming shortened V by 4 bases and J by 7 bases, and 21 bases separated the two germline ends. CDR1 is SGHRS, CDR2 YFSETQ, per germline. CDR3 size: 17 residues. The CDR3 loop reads CASSPEGNRAGNSPLHF. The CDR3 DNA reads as TGCGCCAGCAGCCCCGAAGGTAACAGGGCGGGGAATTCACCCCTCCACTTT.

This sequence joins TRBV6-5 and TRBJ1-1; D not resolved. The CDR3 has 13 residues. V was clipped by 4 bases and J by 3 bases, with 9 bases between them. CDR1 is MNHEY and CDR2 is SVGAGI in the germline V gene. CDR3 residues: CASSSSRHTEAFF. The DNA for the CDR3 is TGTGCCAGCAGTTCCAGCAGGCACACTGAAGCTTTCTTT.

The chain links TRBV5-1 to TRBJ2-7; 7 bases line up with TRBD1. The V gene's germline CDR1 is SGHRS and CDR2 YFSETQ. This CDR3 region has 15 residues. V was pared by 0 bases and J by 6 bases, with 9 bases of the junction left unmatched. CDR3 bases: TGCGCCAGCAGCTTGGTGGGGGACAGTCTTGGCGAGCAGTACTTC. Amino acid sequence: CASSLVGDSLGEQYF. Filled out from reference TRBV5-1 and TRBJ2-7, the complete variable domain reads KAGVTQTPRYLIKTRGQQVTLSCSPISGHRSVSWYQQTPGQGLQFLFEYFSETQRNKGNFPGRFSGRQFSNSRSEMNVSTLELGDSALYLCASSLVGDSLGEQYFGPGTRLTVT.

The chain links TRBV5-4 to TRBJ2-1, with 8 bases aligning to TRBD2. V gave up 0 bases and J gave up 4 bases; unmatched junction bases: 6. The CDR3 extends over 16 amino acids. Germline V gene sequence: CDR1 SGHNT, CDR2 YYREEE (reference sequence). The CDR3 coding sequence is TGTGCCAGCAGCTTGGAGGCTAGCGGGTCGTACAATGAGCAGTTCTTC. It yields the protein CASSLEASGSYNEQFF.

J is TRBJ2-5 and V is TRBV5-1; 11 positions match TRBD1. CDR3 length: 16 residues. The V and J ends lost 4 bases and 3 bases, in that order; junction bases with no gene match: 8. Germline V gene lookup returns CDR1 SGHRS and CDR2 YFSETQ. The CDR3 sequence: CASSQQPGQGEETQYF. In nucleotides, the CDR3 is TGCGCCAGCAGCCAACAACCGGGACAGGGGGAAGAGACCCAGTACTTC.